Listed here are 26 T cell receptor beta chains from one sample, sequenced in a study of neoadjuvant nivolumab and ipilimumab in lung cancer. TCRdb's copy holds only in-frame clones and misses some; the assay was immunoSEQ multiplex PCR. This table holds about 26,000 clones, 82% found once. Sequences were derived from tumor tissue, sampled after neoadjuvant nivolumab, alone or with ipilimumab, at or shortly before surgery. The receptors shown here come from an adult with non-small cell lung cancer.

The V and J genes are TRBV29-1 and TRBJ1-1; maybe TRBD1 (6 bases). Trimming took 7 bases from V and 5 from J, leaving 17 bases between them. This CDR3 region has 13 residues. Per the germline V gene, CDR1 is SQVTM and CDR2 is ANQGSEA. The CDR3 sequence: CSGIGQLGTEAFF. As DNA, the CDR3 is TGCAGCGGAATAGGACAGTTAGGGACTGAAGCTTTCTTT.

The V and J genes are TRBV15 and TRBJ2-1, with TRBD1 identical over 7 bases. The CDR3 has 17 amino acids. The V segment lost 4 bases and the J segment 0 bases; nucleotides outside the gene matches: 9. Germline V gene sequence: CDR1 LNHNV, CDR2 YYDKDF (reference sequence). Written as DNA, the CDR3 is TGTGCCACCAGCAACAGTCCCGGGACAGTCTCCTACAATGAGCAGTTCTTC. It specifies CATSNSPGTVSYNEQFF.

Of note for this clone: Other DNA variants within this sample encode the same CDR3. The chain combines TRBV30 with TRBJ1-5; D remains unclear. Looked up from germline, CDR1 is GTSNPN and CDR2 is SVGIG (reference sequence). V was clipped by 0 bases and J by 2 bases, with 5 bases between them. The CDR3 runs 13 residues. The CDR3 DNA reads TGTGCCTGGAGTGTTGGGGGCAATCAGCCCCAGCATTTT. Residues: CAWSVGGNQPQHF. The full variable domain, with the rest looked up from reference TRBV30 and TRBJ1-5, is SQTIHQWPATLVQPVGSPLSLECTVEGTSNPNLYWYRQAAGRGLQLLFYSVGIGQISSEVPQNLSASRPQDRQFILSSKKLLLSDSGFYLCAWSVGGNQPQHFGDGTRLSIL.

The gene calls are TRBV7-8 and TRBJ2-7, with D perhaps assigned TRBD1 or TRBD2 (5 bases each). The germline CDR1 and CDR2 sequences are SGHVS and FQNEAQ. This CDR3 contains 13 residues. V was shortened by 9 bases and J by 5 bases, with 17 bases between the two germline ends. Here the CDR3 DNA reads TGTGCCAGTTCCCTCGACCGGGACGACGAGCAGTACTTC. Amino acid sequence: CASSLDRDDEQYF.

The chain combines TRBV7-9 with TRBJ2-3; the D is unclear. CDR1 and CDR2 from the germline V gene are SEHNR and FQNEAQ (reference sequence). There are 14 residues in the CDR3. Deletions cut 0 bases from V and 0 bases from J, with 4 bases between. CDR3 nucleotides: TGTGCCAGCAGCTTAGCTGGCAGCACAGATACGCAGTATTTT. Its protein is CASSLAGSTDTQYF.

The V and J genes are TRBV5-1 and TRBJ1-1; weak D call: TRBD1 (5 bases). The length of the CDR3 is 14 residues. From germline, CDR1 is SGHRS and CDR2 YFSETQ. Trimming shortened V by 5 bases and J by 6 bases, and 17 bases separated the two germline ends. The DNA of the CDR3 is TGCGCCAGCAGTCGGGACCCCCCGATCTCTGAAGCTTTCTTT. It translates to CASSRDPPISEAFF.

This sequence joins TRBV6-1 and TRBJ1-5; D gene unclear. Germline V CDR1 and CDR2: MNHNS, SASEGT. Trimming removed 1 base at V and 4 bases at J, with 8 bases between. The CDR3 is 14 residues long. This CDR3 is CASSEVWENQPQHF. CDR3 bases: TGTGCCAGCAGTGAAGTATGGGAAAATCAGCCCCAGCATTTT.

The rearrangement uses TRBV6-6 and TRBJ1-1; D call uncertain. Trimming stripped 0 bases from V and 4 bases from J, with 6 bases between. The CDR3 consists of 13 residues. Germline V gene lookup returns CDR1 MNHNY and CDR2 SVGAGI (reference sequence). The CDR3 region has the DNA TGTGCCAGCAGTTACTCAGGTATCACTGAAGCTTTCTTT. It specifies CASSYSGITEAFF.

The V gene is TRBV6-6, the J gene TRBJ1-1, with D hard to call. V lost 2 bases and J 3 bases, leaving 7 bases between the germline ends. The CDR3 is 13 residues long. CDR1 and CDR2 from the germline V gene are MNHNY and SVGAGI (reference sequence). Here the CDR3 reads CASSYITDTEAFF. The CDR3 nucleotides are TGTGCCAGCAGTTACATTACGGACACTGAAGCTTTCTTT.

This chain connects TRBV5-1 to TRBJ2-2; 7 positions match TRBD1. V was pared by 5 bases and J by 7 bases, with 5 bases of the junction left unmatched. In germline, CDR1 is SGHRS, CDR2 YFSETQ. The CDR3 consists of 13 residues. The CDR3 nucleotides are TGCGCCAGCAGTTCGACAGGGTTCGGGGAGCTGTTTTTT. Its translation: CASSSTGFGELFF.

V usage is TRBV6-1 and J usage is TRBJ2-7, with 11 bases identical to TRBD2. CDR3 length: 16 amino acids. Germline V gene sequence: CDR1 MNHNS, CDR2 SASEGT. Trimming at V came to 0 bases and at J to 4 bases, leaving 5 bases not matched to a gene. As DNA, the CDR3 is TGTGCCAGCAGTGAAGCCGGGACTAGCGGACCTTACGAGCAGTACTTC. It is translated as CASSEAGTSGPYEQYF.

The chain links TRBV7-9 to TRBJ1-1; 10 nucleotides agree with TRBD1. There are 14 residues in the CDR3. The junction had 5 bases not matched to a gene; V was cut back by 5 bases and J by 5 bases. CDR1 is SEHNR, CDR2 FQNEAQ, per germline (reference sequence). The CDR3 bases are TGTGCCAGCAGCAGGACAGGGGGAGATACTGAAGCTTTCTTT. Translating gives CASSRTGGDTEAFF.

CDR3 residues: CASRPLLTNYGYTF. CDR3 coding DNA: TGTGCCAGCAGGCCCCTACTTACTAACTATGGCTACACCTTC. The rearrangement uses TRBV27 and TRBJ1-2; D call uncertain. This CDR3 spans 14 amino acids. V lost 6 bases to trimming and J lost 0 bases, with 11 bases between them. CDR1 is MNHEY, CDR2 SMNVEV, per germline (reference sequence).

V gene TRBV11-3 combines with J gene TRBJ2-1; TRBD2 aligns across 9 bases. The germline V gene encodes CDR1 SGHNT and CDR2 YENEEA. V gave up 7 bases and J gave up 4 bases; unmatched junction bases: 8. The CDR3 length is 15 residues. The CDR3 region has the DNA TGTGCCAGCAACATAGCGGGAGCCGGGTACAATGAGCAGTTCTTC. It encodes CASNIAGAGYNEQFF.

The CDR3 here is CAWSPTAYEQYF. CDR3 nucleotides: TGTGCCTGGAGTCCAACAGCCTACGAGCAGTACTTC. V and J are TRBV30 and TRBJ2-7; D gene ambiguous. V was pared by 2 bases and J by 2 bases, with 7 bases between. Germline V CDR1 and CDR2: GTSNPN, SVGIG (reference sequence). The CDR3 loop spans 12 amino acids.

V usage is TRBV30 and J usage is TRBJ2-1; the match to TRBD1 covers 8 bases. Trimming took 5 bases from V and 6 from J; bases not matched to a gene: 6. The CDR3 totals 13 residues. Germline loops: CDR1 GTSNPN, CDR2 SVGIG (reference sequence). The CDR3 DNA reads as TGTGCCTGGGACAGGGGTCGGGGCAATGAGCAGTTCTTC. Translating gives CAWDRGRGNEQFF.

The chain links TRBV5-1 to TRBJ2-7; D perhaps matches TRBD2 (5 bases). V shed 4 bases and J shed 3 bases, with 8 bases lying between them. The CDR3 consists of 12 residues. Germline lookup yields CDR1 SGHRS and CDR2 YFSETQ. CDR3: CASSPGLYEQYF. The DNA of the CDR3 is TGCGCCAGCAGCCCCGGACTCTACGAGCAGTACTTC.

The rearrangement uses TRBV2 and TRBJ2-5; D not resolved. The CDR3 has 13 amino acids. From germline, CDR1 is SNHLY and CDR2 FYNNEI. Trimming removed 10 bases at V and 3 bases at J, with 15 bases between. CDR3 sequence: CATSKGVKETQYF. The CDR3 DNA is TGTGCCACCTCAAAGGGTGTCAAAGAGACCCAGTACTTC.

The chain recombines TRBV7-8 with TRBJ2-7; D is possibly TRBD1 or TRBD2 (5 bases each). Germline assignment: CDR1 SGHVS and CDR2 FQNEAQ. V was cut by 7 bases and J by 0 bases, with 16 bases left in between. The CDR3 consists of 15 residues. The CDR3 DNA reads TGTGCCAGCACCCCCTCGGGGCTCAGCTCCTACGAGCAGTACTTC. Translation gives CASTPSGLSSYEQYF.

The chain has TRBV11-2 and TRBJ2-7, with D unclear. The germline V and J ends were trimmed by 1 base and 5 bases, with 6 bases remaining between them. The CDR3 consists of 12 residues. Germline V gives CDR1 SGHAT, CDR2 FQNNGV. The CDR3 bases are TGTGCCAGCAGCTTAGTAGACAACGAGCAGTACTTC. The encoded protein is CASSLVDNEQYF.

V and J are TRBV10-1 and TRBJ2-3; tentatively, D is TRBD1 or TRBD2 (6 bases each). V lost 6 bases, J lost 3 bases, and 16 bases lay in between. This CDR3 has 15 residues. Germline CDR1 WNHNN, CDR2 SYGVQD (reference sequence). The CDR3 protein is CASSRGQAGTDTQYF. The CDR3 bases are TGCGCCAGCAGCCGGGGGCAGGCGGGAACAGATACGCAGTATTTT.

This clone was found once. The CDR3 spells CATSRRSDWDEQYF. The CDR3 nucleotides are TGTGCCACCAGCAGGAGGTCGGATTGGGACGAGCAGTACTTC. V gene TRBV15 combines with J gene TRBJ2-7; unclear D gene. Looked up from germline, CDR1 is LNHNV and CDR2 is YYDKDF (reference sequence). The V end lost 3 bases, the J end lost 5 bases, and 14 bases lay between the germline ends. This CDR3 region has 14 residues.

The V gene is TRBV15, the J gene TRBJ1-2, with 10 bases fitting TRBD1. Losses at the gene ends were 4 bases for V and 5 bases for J; bases not matched to a gene: 10. The CDR3 length is 16 residues. CDR1 LNHNV and CDR2 YYDKDF come from the germline V gene (reference sequence). This chain's CDR3 is CATSIPRRGQGYGYTF. The CDR3 DNA reads as TGTGCCACCAGCATACCAAGGCGGGGACAGGGGTATGGCTACACCTTC.

The J gene is TRBJ1-2, the V gene TRBV12-5; 9 bases map to TRBD1. Germline lookup yields CDR1 LGHNT and CDR2 FRNRAP. The CDR3 is 16 amino acids. With 5 bases clipped from V and 7 bases from J, the junction kept 14 bases outside the gene matches. For the CDR3, the DNA is TGTGCTAGTGGTATCAACCCCGGGACAGGGTCGGGTGGCTACACCTTC. As protein: CASGINPGTGSGGYTF.

The V and J genes are TRBV15 and TRBJ1-2; no definite D call. V shed 5 bases and J shed 2 bases, with 21 bases lying between them. This CDR3 has 17 amino acids. CDR1 and CDR2 (germline): LNHNV, YYDKDF (reference sequence). CDR3 DNA sequence: TGTGCCACCAGCCCCTTTGGTCCTGAATCGTCCAACTATGGCTACACCTTC. Amino acid sequence: CATSPFGPESSNYGYTF.

This clone was detected only a few times. The V call is TRBV30, the J call TRBJ1-4; D call uncertain. Trimming pared 0 bases from V and 8 bases from J, leaving 4 bases between. The germline gives CDR1 GTSNPN, CDR2 SVGIG (reference sequence). The CDR3 sequence is 11 residues long. CDR3 sequence (DNA): TGTGCCTGGAGTGTAGGGGAAAAACTGTTTTTT. Its protein product is CAWSVGEKLFF.